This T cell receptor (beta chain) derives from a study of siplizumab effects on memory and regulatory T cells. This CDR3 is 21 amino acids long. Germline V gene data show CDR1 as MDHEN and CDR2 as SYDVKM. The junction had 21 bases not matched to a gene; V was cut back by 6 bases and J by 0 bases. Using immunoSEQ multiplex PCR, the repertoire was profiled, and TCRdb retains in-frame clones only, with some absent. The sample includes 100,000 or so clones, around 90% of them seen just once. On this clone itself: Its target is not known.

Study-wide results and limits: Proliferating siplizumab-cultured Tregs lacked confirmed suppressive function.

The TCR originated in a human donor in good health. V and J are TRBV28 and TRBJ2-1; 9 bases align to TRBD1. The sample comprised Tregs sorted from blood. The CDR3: CASSGQGRLAHKFISYNEQFF. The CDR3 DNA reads TGTGCCAGCAGCGGACAGGGGAGACTAGCCCACAAATTTATCTCCTACAATGAGCAGTTCTTC.